This T cell receptor beta chain was identified during a study of CD4 and CD8 cells across lung adenocarcinoma regions. V was clipped by 6 bases and J by 0 bases; unmatched bases: 9. The length of the CDR3 is 16 residues. CDR1 is MGHRA and CDR2 is YSYEKL in the germline V gene. In its sample, this clonotype is medium-sized (0.01 to 0.1%). TCRdb independently ran MiXCR on the PCR reads; one entry per CDR3 protein. The sample shows roughly 5,200 distinct CDR3 sequences, approximately 50% of them seen only once. Donors had localized lung adenocarcinoma, a non-small cell lung cancer. This receptor was taken from a male donor with lung adenocarcinoma. The CD4 and CD8 labels of this study may be unreliable. The sample taken for sequencing was CD4+ T cells from the margin of a lung tumor. This chain uses TRBV4-1 with TRBJ2-3, with 7 bases identical to TRBD2. The CDR3 DNA reads TGCGCCAGCAGACAAAACCCTAGCGGCAGCACAGATACGCAGTATTTT. This sequence encodes CASRQNPSGSTDTQYF.